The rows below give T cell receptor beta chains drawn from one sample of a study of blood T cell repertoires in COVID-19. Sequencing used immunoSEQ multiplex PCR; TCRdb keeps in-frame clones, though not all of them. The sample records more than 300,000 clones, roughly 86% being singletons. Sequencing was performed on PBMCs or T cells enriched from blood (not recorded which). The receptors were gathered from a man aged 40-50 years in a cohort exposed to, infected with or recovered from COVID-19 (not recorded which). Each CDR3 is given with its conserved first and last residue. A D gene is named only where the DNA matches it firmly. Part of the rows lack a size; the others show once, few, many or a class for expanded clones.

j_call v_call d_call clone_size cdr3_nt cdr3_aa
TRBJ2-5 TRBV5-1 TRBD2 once TGCGCCAGCAGCGCCGGGAGGATAGCGGGAGTCGGGCAAGAGACCCAGTACTTC CASSAGRIAGVGQETQYF
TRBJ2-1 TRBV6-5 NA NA TGTGCCAGCAAGGCACAGCTATACAATGAGCAGTTCTTC CASKAQLYNEQFF
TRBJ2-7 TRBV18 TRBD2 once TGTGCCAGCTCACCGAGTGCGGGGGGGGTGACAAACGAGCAGTACTTC CASSPSAGGVTNEQYF
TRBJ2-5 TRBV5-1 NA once TGCGCCAGCAGCTCCGGGCCCAACAGAGGGGAGACCCAGTACTTC CASSSGPNRGETQYF
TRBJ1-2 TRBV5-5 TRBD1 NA TGTGCCAGCAGCTTGGTCCCAGACAGGGGCCGTAACTATGGCTACACCTTC CASSLVPDRGRNYGYTF
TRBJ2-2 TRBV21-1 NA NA TGTGCCAGCAGCAAAGTTCCGGCCCCCCCAGGTCGGACTAGCGGGAGAAGAAACACCGGGGAGCTGTTTTTT CASSKVPAPPGRTSGRRNTGELFF
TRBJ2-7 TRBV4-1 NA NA TGCGCCAGCAGCCAGATGGGCAGGGTACAGGGTAACGAGCAGTACTTC CASSQMGRVQGNEQYF
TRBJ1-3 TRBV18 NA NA TGTGCCAGCTCACCACTGGCCAGGGCGATCTCTGGAAACACCATATATTTT CASSPLARAISGNTIYF
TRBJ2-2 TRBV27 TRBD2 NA TGTGCCAGCAGTTTCCCGACTAGCGGGAAAAACACCGGGGAGCTGTTTTTT CASSFPTSGKNTGELFF
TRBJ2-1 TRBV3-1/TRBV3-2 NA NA TGTGCCAGCAGCCAAGAAGCCGTTAATGAGCAGTTCTTC CASSQEAVNEQFF
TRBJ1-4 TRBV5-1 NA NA TGCGCCAGCAGCTCCTACCGGTTTTTT CASSSYRFF
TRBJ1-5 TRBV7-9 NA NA TGTGCCAGCAGCTTAGATGGGACAAGAAATCAGCCCCAGCATTTT CASSLDGTRNQPQHF
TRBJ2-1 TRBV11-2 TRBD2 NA TGTGCCAGCAGCTTAGGAGGTAGCGGGAGTAGAAATGAGCAGTTCTTC CASSLGGSGSRNEQFF
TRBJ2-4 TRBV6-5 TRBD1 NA TGTGCCAGCAACGTACCGGGACAGGGCAAAAACATTCAGTACTTC CASNVPGQGKNIQYF
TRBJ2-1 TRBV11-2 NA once TGTGCCAGCAGCTTAAATCAAGTACGGGGGGAGCAGTTCTTC CASSLNQVRGEQFF
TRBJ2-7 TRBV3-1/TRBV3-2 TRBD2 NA TGTGCCACCGGTGGACTAGCGGGAGTTTACGAGCAGTACTTC CATGGLAGVYEQYF
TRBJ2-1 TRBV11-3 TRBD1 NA TGTGCCAGCAGCTTAGGGATCGGGACAGACTCCTACAATGAGCAGTTCTTC CASSLGIGTDSYNEQFF
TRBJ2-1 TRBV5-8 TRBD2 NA TGTGCCAGCAGCGATTCCGGGACTAGCGGGAGGTATAATGAGCAGTTCTTC CASSDSGTSGRYNEQFF
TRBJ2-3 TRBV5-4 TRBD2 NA TGTGCCAGCAGCTTGCAGTTAGCGGGAGATACAGATACGCAGTATTTT CASSLQLAGDTDTQYF
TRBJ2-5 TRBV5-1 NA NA TGCGCCAGCAGCCGATCTGGGGGCGCCCAAGAGACCCAGTACTTC CASSRSGGAQETQYF
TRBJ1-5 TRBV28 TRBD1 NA TGTGCCAGCAGTTTCAGGGGGGGCAATCAGCCCCAGCATTTT CASSFRGGNQPQHF
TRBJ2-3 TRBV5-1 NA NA TGCGCCAGCAGCTTGATGGGGGCTTCTTATGCCACAGATACGCAGTATTTT CASSLMGASYATDTQYF
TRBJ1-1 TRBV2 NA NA TGTGCCAGCAGTGAAGGTCCCGCGGAAGCTTTCTTT CASSEGPAEAFF
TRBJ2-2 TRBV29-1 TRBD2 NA TGCAGCGTTGGACTAGCGGGAGGAACCGGGGAGCTGTTTTTT CSVGLAGGTGELFF
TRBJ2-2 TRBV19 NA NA TGTGCCAGTAGTATAGAGGCGGGAGGGGAGCTGTTTTTT CASSIEAGGELFF
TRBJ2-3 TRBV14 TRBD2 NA TGTGCCAGCAGCCCGAGGGGACTAGCGGGAGTAGGGGATACGCAGTATTTT CASSPRGLAGVGDTQYF
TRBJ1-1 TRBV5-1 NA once TGCGCCAGCAGCTCGGGACAAGCCTTATCGAACACTGAAGCTTTCTTT CASSSGQALSNTEAFF
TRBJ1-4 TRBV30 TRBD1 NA TGTGCCTGCATCACAGGGGGCTTTGAAAAACTGTTTTTT CACITGGFEKLFF
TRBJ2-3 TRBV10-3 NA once TGTGCCATCGCGGTAGCAGGCACAGATACGCAGTATTTT CAIAVAGTDTQYF
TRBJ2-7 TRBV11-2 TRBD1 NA TGTGCCAGCAGCCCCATTGTTGGGACAGGGCCCTACGAGCAGTACTTC CASSPIVGTGPYEQYF
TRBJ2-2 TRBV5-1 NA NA TGCGCCAGCAGCTTGCGGAGCGGCGGCACCGGGGAGCTGTTTTTT CASSLRSGGTGELFF
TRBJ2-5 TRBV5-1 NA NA TGCGCCAGCAGCACCCCCTGGGGGGGCTTGGAGACCCAGTACTTC CASSTPWGGLETQYF
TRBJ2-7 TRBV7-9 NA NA TGTGCCAGCACCCTAACGACACGTACCTACGAGCAGTACTTC CASTLTTRTYEQYF
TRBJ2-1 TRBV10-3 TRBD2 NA TGTGCCATCAGTGAGTCTTATGCGGGAGGGGGCAATGAGCAGTTCTTC CAISESYAGGGNEQFF
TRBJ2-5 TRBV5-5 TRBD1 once TGTGCCAGCAGCTGGGACAGCGAACGGGAGACCCAGTACTTC CASSWDSERETQYF
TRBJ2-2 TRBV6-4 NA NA TGTGCCAGCAGCGGGACGAACACCGGGGAGCTGTTTTTT CASSGTNTGELFF
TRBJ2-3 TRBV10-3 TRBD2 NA TGTGCCATTTCCGGACTAGCGGGAGCCTGGGGCACAGATACGCAGTATTTT CAISGLAGAWGTDTQYF
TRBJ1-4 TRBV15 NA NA TGTGCCACCAGCCGCGACAGGACCACTAATGAAAAACTGTTTTTT CATSRDRTTNEKLFF
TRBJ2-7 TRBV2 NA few TGTGCCAGCAGAGACAATGGGGAGCAGTACTTC CASRDNGEQYF
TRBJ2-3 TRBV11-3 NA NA TGTGCCAGCAGCTTAAGTAGCGGTAAAACAGATACGCAGTATTTT CASSLSSGKTDTQYF